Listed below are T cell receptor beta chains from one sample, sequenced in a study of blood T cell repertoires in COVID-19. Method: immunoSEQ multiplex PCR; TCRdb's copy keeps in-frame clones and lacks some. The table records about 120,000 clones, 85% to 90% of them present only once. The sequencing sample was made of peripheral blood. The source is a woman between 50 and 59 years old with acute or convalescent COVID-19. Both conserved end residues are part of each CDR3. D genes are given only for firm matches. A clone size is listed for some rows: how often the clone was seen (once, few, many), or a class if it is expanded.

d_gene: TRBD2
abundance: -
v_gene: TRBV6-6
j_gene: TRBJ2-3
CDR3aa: CASSPNLGLAGGTVPDTQYF
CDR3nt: TGTGCCAGCAGCCCAAACCTCGGACTAGCGGGAGGGACCGTCCCAGATACGCAGTATTTT

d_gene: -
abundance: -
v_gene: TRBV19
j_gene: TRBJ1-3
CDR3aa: CASSIPGLSRGNTIYF
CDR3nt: TGTGCCAGTAGTATACCCGGACTCTCGCGGGGAAACACCATATATTTT

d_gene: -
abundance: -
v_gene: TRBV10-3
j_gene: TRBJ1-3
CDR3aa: CAISDTGGNTIYF
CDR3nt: TGTGCCATCAGTGATACAGGAGGAAACACCATATATTTT

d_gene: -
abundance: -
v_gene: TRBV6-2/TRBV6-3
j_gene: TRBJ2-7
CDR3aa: CASSDTLTSHF
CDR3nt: TGTGCCAGCAGCGACACACTTACTTCGCACTTC

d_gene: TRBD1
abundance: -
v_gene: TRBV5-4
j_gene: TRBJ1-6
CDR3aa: CASSSGQGGNSPLHF
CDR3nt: TGTGCCAGCAGCTCGGGACAGGGAGGTAATTCACCCCTCCACTTT

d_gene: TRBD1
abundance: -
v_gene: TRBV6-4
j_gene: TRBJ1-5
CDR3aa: CASSPTGTGEQPQHF
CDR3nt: TGTGCCAGCAGCCCTACAGGGACAGGGGAACAGCCCCAGCATTTT

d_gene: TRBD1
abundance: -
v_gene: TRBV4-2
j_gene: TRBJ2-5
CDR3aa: CASSRTGQETQYF
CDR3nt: TGTGCCAGCAGTAGGACAGGGCAAGAGACCCAGTACTTC

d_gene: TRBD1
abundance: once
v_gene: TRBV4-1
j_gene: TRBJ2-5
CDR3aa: CASSQGRQGGETQYF
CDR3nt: TGCGCCAGCAGCCAGGGCCGACAGGGGGGCGAGACCCAGTACTTC

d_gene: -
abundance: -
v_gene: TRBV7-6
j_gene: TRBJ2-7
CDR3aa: CASSLEGGGAIYEQYF
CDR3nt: TGTGCCAGCAGCTTAGAAGGCGGGGGCGCGATCTACGAGCAGTACTTC

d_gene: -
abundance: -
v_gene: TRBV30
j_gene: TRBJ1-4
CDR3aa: CAWRIQGWGEKLFF
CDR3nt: TGTGCCTGGAGAATCCAGGGTTGGGGCGAAAAACTGTTTTTT

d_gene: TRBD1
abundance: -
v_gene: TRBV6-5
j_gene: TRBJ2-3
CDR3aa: CASRTGPTFTDTQYF
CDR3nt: TGTGCCAGCCGGACAGGGCCTACCTTCACAGATACGCAGTATTTT

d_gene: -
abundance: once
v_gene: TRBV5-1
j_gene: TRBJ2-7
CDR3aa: CASSLAQHYEQYF
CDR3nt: TGCGCCAGCAGCTTGGCCCAACACTACGAGCAGTACTTC

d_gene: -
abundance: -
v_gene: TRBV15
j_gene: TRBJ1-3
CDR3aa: CATSRDVGPGNTIYF
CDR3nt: TGTGCCACCAGCAGAGATGTGGGCCCTGGAAACACCATATATTTT

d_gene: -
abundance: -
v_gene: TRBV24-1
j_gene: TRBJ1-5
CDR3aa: CATSDSGSGQPQHF
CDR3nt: TGTGCCACCAGTGATTCAGGGTCCGGGCAGCCCCAGCATTTT

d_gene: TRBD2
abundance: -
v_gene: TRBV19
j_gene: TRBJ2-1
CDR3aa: CASSRLAGAGAEQFF
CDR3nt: TGTGCCAGTAGTAGGCTAGCGGGGGCGGGGGCTGAGCAGTTCTTC

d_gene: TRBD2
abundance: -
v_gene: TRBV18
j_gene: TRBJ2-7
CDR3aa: CASSPRESGIRYEQYF
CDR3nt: TGTGCCAGCTCACCACGGGAGAGCGGGATAAGATACGAGCAGTACTTC

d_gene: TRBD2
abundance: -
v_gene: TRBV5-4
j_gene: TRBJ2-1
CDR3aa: CASSSQRGNNEQFF
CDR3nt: TGTGCCAGCAGCTCCCAGCGGGGTAACAATGAGCAGTTCTTC

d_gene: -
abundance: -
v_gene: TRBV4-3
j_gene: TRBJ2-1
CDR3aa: CASSQEGGLPYNEQFF
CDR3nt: TGCGCCAGCAGCCAAGAAGGCGGGCTCCCCTACAATGAGCAGTTCTTC

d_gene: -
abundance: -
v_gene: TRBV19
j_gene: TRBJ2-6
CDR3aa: CASSNRDSGANVLTF
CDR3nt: TGTGCCAGTAGTAACCGGGACTCCGGGGCCAACGTCCTGACTTTC

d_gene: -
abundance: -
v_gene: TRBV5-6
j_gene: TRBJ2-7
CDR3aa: CASSSLGVSPYEQYF
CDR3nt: TGTGCCAGCAGCTCCCTCGGGGTTTCCCCCTACGAGCAGTACTTC

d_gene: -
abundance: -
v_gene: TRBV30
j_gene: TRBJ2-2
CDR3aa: CAWRARASGELFF
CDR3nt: TGTGCCTGGAGGGCCAGGGCCAGCGGGGAGCTGTTTTTT

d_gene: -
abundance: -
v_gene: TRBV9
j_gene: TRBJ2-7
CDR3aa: CASSVGGGPWGEQYF
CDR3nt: TGTGCCAGCAGCGTAGGCGGGGGCCCCTGGGGGGAGCAGTACTTC

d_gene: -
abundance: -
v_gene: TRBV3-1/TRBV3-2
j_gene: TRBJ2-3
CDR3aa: CASSQARDTQYF
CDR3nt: TGTGCCAGCAGCCAAGCCCGGGATACGCAGTATTTT

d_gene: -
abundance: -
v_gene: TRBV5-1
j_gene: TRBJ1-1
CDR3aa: CASAPGGMFTEAFF
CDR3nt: TGCGCCAGCGCCCCGGGAGGGATGTTCACTGAAGCTTTCTTT

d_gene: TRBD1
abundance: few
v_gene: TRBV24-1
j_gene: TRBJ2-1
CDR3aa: CATSPSGTGSNEQFF
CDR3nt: TGTGCCACCAGTCCCTCGGGGACAGGGTCGAATGAGCAGTTCTTC

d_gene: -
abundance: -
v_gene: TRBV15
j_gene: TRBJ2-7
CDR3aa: CATSSHRAYEQYF
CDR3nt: TGTGCCACCAGCAGCCACCGGGCCTACGAGCAGTACTTC

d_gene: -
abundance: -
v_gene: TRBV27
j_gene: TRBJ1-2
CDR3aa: CASRPQQGGYTF
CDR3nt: TGTGCCAGCAGACCTCAGCAGGGAGGCTACACCTTC

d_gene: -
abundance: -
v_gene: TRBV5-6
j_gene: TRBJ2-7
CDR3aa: CASRSDSYYEQYF
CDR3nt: TGTGCCAGCAGGTCGGACAGTTACTACGAGCAGTACTTC

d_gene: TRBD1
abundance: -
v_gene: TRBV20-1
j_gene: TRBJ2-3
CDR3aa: CSARGQAEDTQYF
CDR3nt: TGCAGTGCTCGTGGACAGGCAGAGGATACGCAGTATTTT

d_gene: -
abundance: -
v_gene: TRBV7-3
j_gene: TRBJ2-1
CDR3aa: CASSLTTAGPEQFF
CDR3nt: TGTGCCAGCAGCTTAACCACAGCGGGTCCTGAGCAGTTCTTC

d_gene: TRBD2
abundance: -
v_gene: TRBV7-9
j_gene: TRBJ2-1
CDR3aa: CASSPIPPSGNYNEQFF
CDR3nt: TGTGCCAGCAGCCCCATCCCTCCTAGCGGTAACTACAATGAGCAGTTCTTC

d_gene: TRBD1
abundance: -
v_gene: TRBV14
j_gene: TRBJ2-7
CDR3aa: CASSQDRRSHEQYF
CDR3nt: TGTGCCAGCAGCCAGGACAGGCGTTCCCACGAGCAGTACTTC

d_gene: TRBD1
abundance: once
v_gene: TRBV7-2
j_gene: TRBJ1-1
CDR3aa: CASGQGITEAFF
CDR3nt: TGTGCCAGCGGACAGGGGATCACTGAAGCTTTCTTT

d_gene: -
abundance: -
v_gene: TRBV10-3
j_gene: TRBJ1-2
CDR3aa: CAISDSVYGYTF
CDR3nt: TGTGCCATCAGTGACAGCGTATATGGCTACACCTTC

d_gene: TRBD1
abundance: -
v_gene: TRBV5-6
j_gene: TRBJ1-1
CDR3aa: CASSFRGAEAFF
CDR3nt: TGTGCCAGCAGCTTCAGGGGGGCTGAAGCTTTCTTT

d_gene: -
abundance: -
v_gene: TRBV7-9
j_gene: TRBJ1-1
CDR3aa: CASSHRPGLLNTEAFF
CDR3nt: TGTGCCAGCAGCCACCGACCGGGACTCCTGAACACTGAAGCTTTCTTT

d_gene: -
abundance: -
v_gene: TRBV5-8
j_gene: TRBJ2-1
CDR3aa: CASTPTEKGGQFF
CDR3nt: TGTGCCAGCACCCCCACGGAAAAGGGAGGGCAGTTCTTC

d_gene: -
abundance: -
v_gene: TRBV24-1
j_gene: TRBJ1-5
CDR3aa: CATSDRHNQPQHF
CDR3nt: TGTGCCACCAGTGACAGACACAATCAGCCCCAGCATTTT

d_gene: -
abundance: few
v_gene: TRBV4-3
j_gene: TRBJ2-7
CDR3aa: CASSEGYSAAEQYF
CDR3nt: TGCGCCAGCAGCGAAGGGTACTCTGCTGCCGAGCAGTACTTC

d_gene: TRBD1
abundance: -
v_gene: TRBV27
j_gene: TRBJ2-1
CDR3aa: CASSLPGQPYNEQFF
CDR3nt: TGTGCCAGCAGTTTACCGGGACAGCCCTACAATGAGCAGTTCTTC

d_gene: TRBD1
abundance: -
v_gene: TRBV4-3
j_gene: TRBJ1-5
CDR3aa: CASSLHYRGPSNQPQHF
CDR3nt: TGCGCCAGCAGCCTCCATTACAGGGGGCCGAGCAATCAGCCCCAGCATTTT

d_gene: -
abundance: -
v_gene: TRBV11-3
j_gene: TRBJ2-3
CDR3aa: CASSLDSGSGDTQYF
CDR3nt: TGTGCCAGCAGCTTAGATTCTGGTTCCGGGGATACGCAGTATTTT

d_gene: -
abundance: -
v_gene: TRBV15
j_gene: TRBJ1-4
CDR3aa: CATSSLLEGYGEKLFF
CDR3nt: TGTGCCACCAGCAGCCTCTTAGAGGGATATGGGGAAAAACTGTTTTTT

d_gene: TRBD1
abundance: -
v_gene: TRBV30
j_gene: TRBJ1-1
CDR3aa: CAWAGTGVTEAFF
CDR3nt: TGTGCCTGGGCCGGGACAGGGGTCACTGAAGCTTTCTTT

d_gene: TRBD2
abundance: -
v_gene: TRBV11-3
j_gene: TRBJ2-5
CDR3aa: CASSLRTSGGQETQYF
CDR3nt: TGTGCCAGCAGCTTGAGGACTAGCGGGGGACAAGAGACCCAGTACTTC

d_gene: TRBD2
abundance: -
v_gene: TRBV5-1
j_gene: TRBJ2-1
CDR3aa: CASSLVLAGVGEQFF
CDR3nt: TGCGCCAGCAGCTTAGTACTAGCGGGAGTAGGTGAGCAGTTCTTC

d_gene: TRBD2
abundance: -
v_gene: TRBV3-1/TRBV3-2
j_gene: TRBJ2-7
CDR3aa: CASWAGEGYEQYF
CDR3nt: TGTGCCAGCTGGGCGGGGGAGGGCTACGAGCAGTACTTC

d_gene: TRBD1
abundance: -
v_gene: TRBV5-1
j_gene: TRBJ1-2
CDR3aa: CASSLVGTDAFGYTF
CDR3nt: TGCGCCAGCAGCTTGGTTGGGACAGACGCCTTCGGCTACACCTTC